One and the same sample provided the 16 T cell receptor beta chains below, sequenced in a study of blood T cell repertoires in COVID-19. Sequencing used immunoSEQ multiplex PCR; TCRdb keeps in-frame clones, though not all of them. Of some 380,000 clones listed, around 87% are singletons. What was sequenced was PBMCs or T cells enriched from blood (not recorded which). The receptor set was obtained from a man aged 30 to 45 who had recovered from COVID-19.

The V and J genes are TRBV3-1 (or the pseudogene TRBV3-2) and TRBJ2-2, with D possibly TRBD2 on 6 matching bases. Germline V lookup: CDR1 LGHDT, CDR2 YNNKEL (reference sequence). Between the trimmed V and J ends, which lost 4 bases and 3 bases, there was a span of 12 bases. The CDR3 consists of 15 residues. CDR3 nucleotide sequence: TGTGCCAGCAGCCGGGCGGGATCGCACACCGGGGAGCTGTTTTTT. Translation: CASSRAGSHTGELFF.

This clone was counted only a few times. V usage is TRBV4-2 and J usage is TRBJ2-5, with 11 nucleotides matching TRBD2. The CDR3 has 17 amino acids. The V and J ends lost 0 bases and 3 bases, in that order; junction bases with no gene match: 6. Germline CDR1 reads LGHNA; CDR2 reads YNFKEQ. The CDR3 spells CASSQEGVAGGKETQYF. The CDR3 DNA sequence: TGTGCCAGCAGCCAAGAAGGAGTAGCGGGGGGGAAAGAGACCCAGTACTTC.

The chain combines TRBV10-2 with TRBJ2-1; weak D call: TRBD1 (6 bases). The V end lost 8 bases, the J end lost 5 bases, and 16 bases lay between the germline ends. The CDR3 covers 14 residues. From germline, CDR1 is WSHSY and CDR2 SAAADI. The CDR3 here is CASGSSGTNNEQFF. The CDR3 bases are TGCGCCAGCGGATCCTCCGGGACAAACAATGAGCAGTTCTTC.

The chain carries TRBV7-9 and TRBJ1-6; TRBD1 aligns across 8 bases. After removal of 1 base from V and 7 bases from J, the junction contained 6 bases not matched to a gene. The CDR3 runs to 16 residues. Germline CDR1 and CDR2: SEHNR and FQNEAQ (reference sequence). CDR3 bases: TGTGCCAGCAGCTTAGTCCGTCAGGGGGCCAATTCACCCCTCCACTTT. Its protein product is CASSLVRQGANSPLHF. The entire variable domain, with the rest obtained from reference TRBV7-9 and TRBJ1-6, is as follows: DTGVSQNPRHKITKRGQNVTFRCDPISEHNRLYWYRQTLGQGPEFLTYFQNEAQLEKSRLLSDRFSAERPKGSFSTLEIQRTEQGDSAMYLCASSLVRQGANSPLHFGNGTRLTVT.

J is TRBJ2-1 and V is TRBV10-3; D possibly corresponds to TRBD1 (6 bases). Germline lookup yields CDR1 ENHRY and CDR2 SYGVKD. The CDR3 is made up of 13 amino acids. V was shortened by 6 bases and J by 0 bases, with 6 bases between the two germline ends. CDR3 sequence reads: CAIRDSSYNEQFF. As DNA, the CDR3 is TGTGCCATCAGGGACAGCTCCTACAATGAGCAGTTCTTC.

The chain employs TRBV6-1 and TRBJ1-5; 7 bases agree with TRBD1. The germline CDR1 and CDR2 sequences are MNHNS and SASEGT. The CDR3 is made up of 18 amino acids. V was clipped by 4 bases and J by 0 bases; unmatched bases: 12. CDR3 sequence reads: CASSAPGTDYYSNQPQHF. Written as DNA, the CDR3 is TGTGCCAGCAGTGCCCCCGGGACAGATTATTATAGCAATCAGCCCCAGCATTTT.

This clone is a singleton in its sample. The genes are TRBV7-9 and TRBJ1-1; D is perhaps TRBD1 (5 bases). V was trimmed by 2 bases and J by 5 bases, leaving 15 bases between them. Germline-derived CDR1 and CDR2 are SEHNR and FQNEAQ (reference sequence). CDR3 length: 15 amino acids. The DNA of the CDR3 is TGTGCCAGCAGCTTAAGTTCGGGGGGAGCGACTGAAGCTTTCTTT. Amino acid sequence: CASSLSSGGATEAFF.

The rearrangement joins TRBV19 to TRBJ2-3; 7 bases line up with TRBD2. The CDR3 is 14 amino acids. J gave up 4 bases and V 3 bases, and 4 bases lay outside the gene matches. Germline V gives CDR1 LNHDA, CDR2 SQIVND (reference sequence). The CDR3 DNA follows: TGTGCCAGTAGTATGGGGGGGGGATCAGATACGCAGTATTTT. This codes for CASSMGGGSDTQYF.

This clone has only one observation. The chain recombines TRBV19 with TRBJ1-5, with 7 bases fitting TRBD1. Germline CDR1 LNHDA, CDR2 SQIVND (reference sequence). The J segment lost 4 bases and the V segment lost 8 bases, leaving 8 bases of the junction unmatched. The CDR3 has 14 residues. The CDR3 reads CASSLGTANQPQHF. DNA of the CDR3: TGTGCCAGTTCCCTCGGGACAGCAAATCAGCCCCAGCATTTT.

V is TRBV2 and J is TRBJ2-5; 12 nucleotides agree with TRBD2. V lost 8 bases and J lost 4; bases outside the gene matches: 8. CDR3 length: 15 amino acids. CDR1 is SNHLY, CDR2 FYNNEI, per germline. The CDR3 here is CASLAGGSPGETQYF. For the CDR3, the DNA is TGTGCCAGCCTAGCGGGGGGGTCGCCAGGAGAGACCCAGTACTTC.

This clone was seen once. At one end, the junction sequence differs from germline, possibly due to a read error. V is TRBV29-1 and J is TRBJ2-7; D is uncertain. Germline V gene sequence: CDR1 SQVTM, CDR2 ANQGSEA. The CDR3 is made up of 11 amino acids. The CDR3 here is CSVGVSHEQYF. DNA for the CDR3: TGCAGCGTAGGAGTCTCCCACGAGCAGTACTTC.

In nucleotides, the CDR3 is TGTGCCAGCAGCGCCGGGAGTGTGGGAAACACCATATATTTT. This encodes CASSAGSVGNTIYF. The rearrangement joins TRBV6-5 to TRBJ1-3; D is undetermined. CDR3 length: 14 residues. Germline CDR1 is MNHEY and CDR2 is SVGAGI. V was cut by 6 bases and J by 4 bases, with 13 bases left in between.

This chain connects TRBV18 to TRBJ2-5, with TRBD2 as a possible D gene (6 bases). Germline assignment: CDR1 KGHSH and CDR2 LQKENI. The ends were cut back, 6 bases at V and 5 bases at J, with 16 bases in the middle. This CDR3 comprises 14 residues. CDR3 loop: CASSPTAREETQYF. The CDR3 DNA reads TGTGCCAGCTCCCCGACAGCCCGGGAGGAGACCCAGTACTTC.

Regarding this clone: Germline is not matched at one junction end, which may reflect a read error. The V and J genes are TRBV10-3 and TRBJ2-5, with TRBD1 matching 9 bases. Germline values: CDR1 ENHRY, CDR2 SYGVKD. This CDR3 is built from 12 residues. CDR3 region: CAISEGRDREHF. CDR3 coding DNA: TGTGCCATCAGTGAGGGCCGGGACAGGGAACACTTC.

This clone appeared once. V gene TRBV9 combines with J gene TRBJ1-2; 7 bases are a match to TRBD1. The CDR3 covers 15 residues. After removal of 4 bases from V and 7 bases from J, the junction contained 13 bases not matched to a gene. Germline lookup yields CDR1 SGDLS and CDR2 YYNGEE. CDR3 DNA: TGTGCCAGCAGCCCAAAAACGGGACAGTCGTTTGGCTACACCTTC. Its protein product is CASSPKTGQSFGYTF.

The chain uses TRBV27 and TRBJ1-2; no clear D. The CDR3 has 14 residues. V lost 2 bases to trimming and J lost 3 bases, with 10 bases between them. Germline loops: CDR1 MNHEY, CDR2 SMNVEV (reference sequence). The CDR3 sequence is CASSLGPQYYGYTF. As DNA, the CDR3 is TGTGCCAGCAGTTTAGGTCCACAATACTATGGCTACACCTTC.